One sample yielded the 28 T cell receptor beta chains listed below, sequenced in a study of shared clonotypes between healthy human individuals. Sequenced by immunoSEQ multiplex PCR; TCRdb stores in-frame clones only, minus some. The table lists more than 550,000 clones, about 90% of them singletons. Sequencing was done on a sample of memory CD8+ T cells from PBMCs. Noted subset: CD45RO+ cells pooled with CCR7-negative TemRA cells. The receptors derive from a man aged 18 to 29 in good health. Some clones in this sample may be carry-over from other donors' samples.

The chain recombines TRBV9 with TRBJ2-2; TRBD2 agrees at 10 bases. Germline CDR1 SGDLS, CDR2 YYNGEE. The CDR3 runs 16 residues. With V trimmed by 1 base and J by 2 bases, 2 bases remained unmatched. This CDR3 is CASSVTSGINTGELFF. CDR3 nucleotides: TGTGCCAGCAGCGTAACTAGCGGGATAAACACCGGGGAGCTGTTTTTT.

The chain carries TRBV15 and TRBJ2-7; 8 positions match TRBD1. This CDR3 comprises 13 residues. From germline, CDR1 is LNHNV and CDR2 YYDKDF (reference sequence). Trimming removed 3 bases from V and 4 bases from J; junction bases left unmatched: 2. The CDR3 DNA reads as TGTGCCACCAGCAGTAGGGACAGGTACGAGCAGTACTTC. Translating gives CATSSRDRYEQYF.

V usage is TRBV7-9 and J usage is TRBJ2-2; the D gene is possibly TRBD1 (6 bases). Germline V lookup: CDR1 SEHNR, CDR2 FQNEAQ (reference sequence). Trimming cost V 3 bases and J 6 bases, with 17 bases left between them. The CDR3 sequence is 16 residues long. Here the CDR3 reads CASSFPLTGNPGELFF. The DNA of the CDR3 is TGTGCCAGCAGCTTCCCATTAACAGGGAATCCCGGGGAGCTGTTTTTT.

This chain joins TRBV2 and TRBJ1-5; 7 positions match TRBD1. CDR3 length: 13 amino acids. Germline V gene data show CDR1 as SNHLY and CDR2 as FYNNEI. Trimming at V came to 3 bases and at J to 6 bases, leaving 2 bases not matched to a gene. In DNA, the CDR3 is TGTGCCAGCAGTGACAGGGGGTTTCAGCCCCAGCATTTT. Translating gives CASSDRGFQPQHF.

This chain links TRBV27 with TRBJ2-3; tentatively, D is TRBD2 (5 bases). V dropped 8 bases and J dropped 2 bases, with 17 bases sitting between them. This CDR3 spans 15 amino acids. Per the germline V gene, CDR1 is MNHEY and CDR2 is SMNVEV (reference sequence). CDR3 sequence: CASSPYRGTTDTQYF. CDR3 nucleotides: TGTGCCAGCTCCCCCTATCGGGGTACCACAGATACGCAGTATTTT.

Notes on this clone: Because the CDR3's place on the DNA is in doubt, the DNA is left out and the CDR3 is given as listed by TCRdb. The chain has TRBV6-5 and TRBJ1-5. The CDR3 length equals 14 residues, ends included. Looked up from germline, CDR1 is MNHEY and CDR2 is SVGAGI. The CDR3 loop is CASSSSSGNQPQHF.

The J gene is TRBJ2-5, the V gene TRBV11-3, with 8 bases that match TRBD1. Germline values: CDR1 SGHNT, CDR2 YENEEA. The V and J ends lost 5 bases and 4 bases, in that order; junction bases with no gene match: 9. This CDR3 spans 15 amino acids. The CDR3 nucleotides are TGTGCCAGCAGCGACGGACAGGGATCGGGAGAGACCCAGTACTTC. Translated: CASSDGQGSGETQYF.

The rearrangement joins TRBV28 to TRBJ1-2; 8 nucleotides align to TRBD1. Germline trimming cut 3 bases from V and 8 bases from J; bases unmatched to any gene: 8. CDR1 and CDR2 (germline): MDHEN, SYDVKM. The CDR3 spans 14 residues. This CDR3 reads CASSFTRGQVGYTF. The CDR3 nucleotides read TGTGCCAGCAGTTTTACCAGGGGGCAGGTGGGCTACACCTTC.

Written as DNA, the CDR3 is TGTGCCAGCAGTCCCACCGCGGTATACGAGCAGTACTTC. This gives the protein CASSPTAVYEQYF. The rearrangement uses TRBV6-1 and TRBJ2-7; D gene unclear. There are 13 residues in the CDR3. CDR1 MNHNS and CDR2 SASEGT come from the germline V gene. With 5 bases removed from V and 4 bases from J, the gap between germline ends came to 12 bases.

J is TRBJ2-5 and V is TRBV28, with a possible D match to TRBD1 (6 bases). V lost 4 bases, J lost 3 bases, and 15 bases lay in between. This CDR3 is built from 15 residues. The V gene's germline CDR1 is MDHEN and CDR2 SYDVKM. CDR3: CASSSFGTKEETQYF. The CDR3 nucleotides read TGTGCCAGCAGTTCCTTCGGGACAAAGGAAGAGACCCAGTACTTC.

The chain has TRBV5-1 and TRBJ1-3, with D uncertain. CDR3 length: 16 amino acids. Germline CDR1 reads SGHRS; CDR2 reads YFSETQ. V shed 4 bases and J shed 1 base, with 15 bases lying between them. CDR3 in amino acids: CASSRGPMRSGNTIYF. CDR3 nucleotides: TGCGCCAGCAGCCGTGGCCCCATGAGGTCTGGAAACACCATATATTTT. The whole variable domain, remainder taken from reference TRBV5-1 and TRBJ1-3, is KAGVTQTPRYLIKTRGQQVTLSCSPISGHRSVSWYQQTPGQGLQFLFEYFSETQRNKGNFPGRFSGRQFSNSRSEMNVSTLELGDSALYLCASSRGPMRSGNTIYFGEGSWLTVV.

V and J are TRBV27 and TRBJ1-1; 9 bases map to TRBD1. This CDR3 region has 16 residues. The J segment lost 4 bases and the V segment lost 3 bases, leaving 9 bases of the junction unmatched. Germline V CDR1 and CDR2: MNHEY, SMNVEV (reference sequence). CDR3 region: CASSFYTGGAVTEAFF. CDR3 bases: TGTGCCAGCAGTTTTTACACAGGGGGCGCGGTCACTGAAGCTTTCTTT.

CDR3 sequence: CASSSATGYTEAFF. CDR3 sequence (DNA): TGTGCCAGCAGTTCCGCGACAGGGTACACTGAAGCTTTCTTT. The chain carries TRBV28 and TRBJ1-1, with 7 bases fitting TRBD1. The CDR3 totals 14 residues. CDR1 MDHEN and CDR2 SYDVKM come from the germline V gene. Losses at the gene ends were 4 bases for V and 3 bases for J; bases not matched to a gene: 5.

Of note for this clone: Other DNA sequences in the same sample also yield this CDR3. The chain is built from TRBV7-9 and TRBJ2-1; no reliable D call. Germline V lookup: CDR1 SEHNR, CDR2 FQNEAQ (reference sequence). The length of the CDR3 is 14 residues. Trimming shortened V by 1 base and J by 0 bases, and 4 bases separated the two germline ends. CDR3 region: CASSLGSSYNEQFF. The CDR3 DNA follows: TGTGCCAGCAGCTTAGGTAGCTCCTACAATGAGCAGTTCTTC.

This clone appeared a single time. The chain uses TRBV4-2 and TRBJ2-2; 9 nucleotides match TRBD1. This CDR3 has 15 amino acids. The J segment lost 3 bases and the V segment lost 3 bases, leaving 2 bases of the junction unmatched. Germline-derived CDR1 and CDR2 are LGHNA and YNFKEQ. The CDR3 nucleotides read TGTGCCAGCAGCCAGGACAGGGGCCACACCGGGGAGCTGTTTTTT. Its translation is CASSQDRGHTGELFF.

The V call is TRBV6-6, the J call TRBJ2-7, with 8 bases lining up with TRBD1. With 1 base clipped from V and 9 bases from J, the junction kept 8 bases outside the gene matches. Germline loops: CDR1 MNHNY, CDR2 SVGAGI (reference sequence). This CDR3 is built from 14 residues. The CDR3 loop reads CASSYLQGDAGQYF. The CDR3 DNA sequence: TGTGCCAGCAGTTACTTACAGGGGGACGCGGGGCAGTACTTC.

The chain employs TRBV4-1 and TRBJ1-5; D gene unclear. Trimming removed 0 bases from V and 2 bases from J, with 14 bases in between. The germline CDR1 and CDR2 sequences are MGHRA and YSYEKL. The CDR3 is 17 residues long. CDR3 in amino acids: CASSQDRSRVGNQPQHF. CDR3 coding DNA: TGCGCCAGCAGCCAAGATCGGTCCCGGGTGGGCAATCAGCCCCAGCATTTT.

The chain uses TRBV5-1 and TRBJ2-1, with 13 positions matching TRBD2. Germline CDR1 is SGHRS and CDR2 is YFSETQ. This CDR3 comprises 15 residues. With 3 bases clipped from V and 6 bases from J, the junction kept 3 bases outside the gene matches. CDR3 DNA sequence: TGCGCCAGCAGCTCGACTAGCGGGAGGTTCAATGAGCAGTTCTTC. Its protein product is CASSSTSGRFNEQFF.

The chain is built from TRBV4-3 and TRBJ2-3; TRBD1 is a possible D gene (6 bases). The CDR3 loop spans 15 amino acids. Germline V gives CDR1 LGHNA, CDR2 YSLEER. Trimming removed 0 bases from V and 2 bases from J, with 9 bases in between. CDR3 sequence: CASSQEDRFTDTQYF. The CDR3 nucleotides read TGCGCCAGCAGCCAAGAGGACAGATTCACAGATACGCAGTATTTT.

The rearrangement links TRBV9 to TRBJ2-1; TRBD2 matches 7 bases. Germline assignment: CDR1 SGDLS and CDR2 YYNGEE. Germline trimming cut 3 bases from V and 5 bases from J; bases unmatched to any gene: 5. This CDR3 is built from 14 residues. CDR3 sequence (DNA): TGTGCCAGCAGCGGCCTAGCGGCTGACAATGAGCAGTTCTTC. Translated: CASSGLAADNEQFF. Variable domain in full (rest from reference TRBV9 and TRBJ2-1): DSGVTQTPKHLITATGQRVTLRCSPRSGDLSVYWYQQSLDQGLQFLIQYYNGEERAKGNILERFSAQQFPDLHSELNLSSLELGDSALYFCASSGLAADNEQFFGPGTRLTVL.

The chain has TRBV28 and TRBJ2-3, with 13 bases aligning to TRBD2. The germline gives CDR1 MDHEN, CDR2 SYDVKM. The CDR3 covers 15 residues. Unmatched junction bases numbered 4, after V lost 6 bases and J lost 4 bases. Here the CDR3 DNA reads TGTGCCAGCAGGGATACTAGCGGGAGGGCAGATACGCAGTATTTT. It yields the protein CASRDTSGRADTQYF.

With respect to this clone: Other nucleotide sequences in the sample specify the same CDR3. The chain is built from TRBV27 and TRBJ2-7, with D possibly being TRBD2 (6 bases). Trimming left V 4 bases short and J 7 bases short, with 8 bases between. This CDR3 is 11 amino acids long. In germline, CDR1 is MNHEY, CDR2 SMNVEV (reference sequence). The CDR3 reads CASSSGVEQYF. Here the CDR3 DNA reads TGTGCCAGCAGTTCGGGGGTAGAGCAGTACTTC.

V usage is TRBV9 and J usage is TRBJ1-5; possibly TRBD1 for D (6 bases). The CDR3 sequence is 14 residues long. Germline CDR1 is SGDLS and CDR2 is YYNGEE. The V gene lost 4 bases and the J gene lost 2 bases, with 10 bases spanning the gap. In nucleotides, the CDR3 is TGTGCCAGCAGCCCGAGGGGGGGCAATCAGCCCCAGCATTTT. The encoded protein is CASSPRGGNQPQHF.

This clone appeared once. The chain joins TRBV4-1 to TRBJ2-3; no definite D call. V shed 6 bases and J shed 2 bases, with 12 bases lying between them. The CDR3 sequence is 14 residues long. Germline assignment: CDR1 MGHRA and CDR2 YSYEKL. The CDR3, as DNA: TGCGCCAGCAGGGAAATACGGCACACAGATACGCAGTATTTT. Its translation: CASREIRHTDTQYF.

The rearrangement links TRBV5-4 to TRBJ2-1; possibly TRBD1 for D (6 bases). The CDR3 is made up of 13 amino acids. The germline CDR1 and CDR2 sequences are SGHNT and YYREEE (reference sequence). Trimming left V 2 bases short and J 8 bases short, with 11 bases between. In nucleotides, the CDR3 is TGTGCCAGCAGCTTCAGAACAGGGTATGAGCAGTTCTTC. Amino acids: CASSFRTGYEQFF.

The J gene is TRBJ1-1, the V gene TRBV5-4; TRBD1 matches at 8 bases. Trimming took 5 bases from V and 6 from J; bases not matched to a gene: 15. The CDR3 runs 16 residues. The V gene's germline CDR1 is SGHNT and CDR2 YYREEE (reference sequence). CDR3 sequence reads: CASRPGTGGSWAEAFF. The CDR3 bases are TGTGCCAGCAGACCCGGGACAGGTGGGTCTTGGGCTGAAGCTTTCTTT.

The rearrangement uses TRBV5-5 and TRBJ1-5; 7 nucleotides agree with TRBD1. Germline CDR1 reads SGHKS; CDR2 reads YYEKEE (reference sequence). The CDR3 has 16 amino acids. V lost 0 bases, J lost 7 bases, and 10 bases stayed unmatched. The CDR3, as DNA: TGTGCCAGCAGCTTGGACGATAGGACAGGCGGACAGCCCCAGCATTTT. Its protein is CASSLDDRTGGQPQHF.

This chain connects TRBV7-2 to TRBJ2-7, with D perhaps matching TRBD2 (6 bases). V was cut by 4 bases and J by 5 bases, with 9 bases left in between. Germline V CDR1 and CDR2: SGHTA, FQGNSA. This CDR3 is built from 12 residues. The CDR3 DNA reads TGTGCCAGCAGCTCCAGGACTAACGAGCAGTACTTC. It yields the protein CASSSRTNEQYF.